This TCR beta chain was identified during a study of cytomegalovirus exposure and HLA in healthy donors. Study-level points and caveats: Reports indicated that the classifier achieved high specificity and sensitivity in diagnosing cytomegalovirus status. Analyzed later, most CMV-associated TCR beta chains appeared HLA-restricted.

Regarding this clone: Its antigen is unknown.

Germline V gene data show CDR1 as MDHEN and CDR2 as SYDVKM. V was trimmed by 10 bases and J by 6 bases, leaving 17 bases between them. The length of the CDR3 is 13 residues. The PCR had 60 Vbeta and 13 Jbeta primers. TCRdb keeps only in-frame clones here, not all; method: immunoSEQ multiplex PCR. The table shows more than 95,000 clones, with just over 75% occurring only once. This chain joins TRBV28 and TRBJ2-3, with a tentative D call TRBD2 (7 bases). The TCR sequence derives from a man aged 40-50 years in good health and CMV-seropositive. The source material was PBMCs. Here the CDR3 DNA reads TGTGCCACGAGGGGGGGAGGGTGGGATACGCAGTATTTT. This encodes CATRGGGWDTQYF.